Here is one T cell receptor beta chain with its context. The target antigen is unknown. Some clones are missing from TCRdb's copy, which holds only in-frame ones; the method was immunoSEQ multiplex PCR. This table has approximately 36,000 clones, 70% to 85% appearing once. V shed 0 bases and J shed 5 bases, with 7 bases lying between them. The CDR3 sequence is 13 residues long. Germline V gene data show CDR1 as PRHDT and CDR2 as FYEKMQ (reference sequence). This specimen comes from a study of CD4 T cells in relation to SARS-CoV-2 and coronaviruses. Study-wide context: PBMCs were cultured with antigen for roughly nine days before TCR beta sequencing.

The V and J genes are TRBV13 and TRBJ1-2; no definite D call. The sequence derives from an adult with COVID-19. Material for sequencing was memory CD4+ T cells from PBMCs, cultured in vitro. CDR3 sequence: CASSLGQTYGYTF. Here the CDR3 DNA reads TGTGCCAGCAGCTTAGGACAGACATATGGCTACACCTTC.